Listed below are T cell receptor beta chains from one sample, sequenced in a study of CD8+ T cells in alopecia areata. Sequencing used immunoSEQ multiplex PCR; TCRdb keeps in-frame clones, though not all of them. The repertoire consists of 150,000 or so clones, with 87% occurring once and the leading ten covering roughly 15%. The input for sequencing was CD8+ T cells sorted from blood, taken at week 0. The receptors come from a human donor with alopecia areata. The CDR3 runs from the conserved cysteine through the conserved F or W. The D gene is left open where the match is weak. A row's size may be missing; if present it is once, few, many or a size class.

d_gene	v_gene	abundance	j_gene	CDR3nt	CDR3aa
TRBD1	TRBV4-1	NA	TRBJ2-2	TGCGCCAGCAGCCCCCCGGGACAGTTCACCGGGGAGCTGTTTTTT	CASSPPGQFTGELFF
TRBD1	TRBV16	few	TRBJ2-7	TGTGCCAGCAGCCTTGGACAGGCAACCTACGAGCAGTACTTC	CASSLGQATYEQYF
NA	TRBV9	NA	TRBJ2-1	TGTGCCAGCAGCCAACGTTCGGGGAATGAGCAGTTCTTC	CASSQRSGNEQFF
TRBD2	TRBV7-9	NA	TRBJ2-3	TGTGCCAGCAGCTTCCCGACTAGCGGTCCTCCCACAGATACGCAGTATTTT	CASSFPTSGPPTDTQYF
NA	TRBV4-1	NA	TRBJ2-1	TGCGCCAGCAGCAGTTCGAACAATGAGCAGTTCTTC	CASSSSNNEQFF
NA	TRBV7-8	NA	TRBJ2-7	TGTGCCAGCAGCATAGGCGGGGGACAGGTGAACGAGCAGTACTTC	CASSIGGGQVNEQYF
NA	TRBV7-7	NA	TRBJ1-1	TGTGCTAGCAGTTTACAGGCGAACACTGAAGCTTTCTTT	CASSLQANTEAFF
TRBD1	TRBV2	once	TRBJ2-5	TGTGCCAGCCAAGCCGATCGACAGGGGGTGTCGGAGACCCAGTACTTC	CASQADRQGVSETQYF
NA	TRBV9	NA	TRBJ2-1	TGTGCCAGCAGCGCCCAAAACTCGCGAAGAGCGGAGCAGTTCTTC	CASSAQNSRRAEQFF
NA	TRBV29-1	NA	TRBJ1-2	TGCAGCGTTGATGTTGGGACGGCGGGTGGCTACACCTTC	CSVDVGTAGGYTF
TRBD1	TRBV7-9	NA	TRBJ2-7	TGTGCCAGCAGCCCCACTGAAGGCTGGACAGGGTCCTCCTACGAGCAGTACTTC	CASSPTEGWTGSSYEQYF
NA	TRBV5-6	once	TRBJ2-3	TGTGCCAGCAGCTTGGCCTGGAGCGGAGGGGTCGCAGATACGCAGTATTTT	CASSLAWSGGVADTQYF
TRBD1	TRBV9	once	TRBJ2-5	TGTGCCAGCAGCGATTCGGGACAGGAGGTGGCAGAGACCCAGTACTTC	CASSDSGQEVAETQYF
TRBD2	TRBV5-1	NA	TRBJ2-7	TGCGCCAGCAGCTTGGGGACGGGAGGGCCGTACGAGCAGTACTTC	CASSLGTGGPYEQYF